Below are 32 T cell receptor beta chains sequenced from a single sample in a study of blood T cell repertoires in COVID-19. The protocol was immunoSEQ multiplex PCR, while the TCRdb copy is restricted to in-frame clones and leaves out a portion. The table records 120,000 to 150,000 clones, approximately 88% of them present only once. Sequencing was performed on PBMCs or T cells enriched from blood (not recorded which). The receptors shown here come from a man aged 40-50 years with acute COVID-19.

This rearrangement joins TRBV28 to TRBJ1-2, with 10 positions matching TRBD1. Germline CDR1 reads MDHEN; CDR2 reads SYDVKM. CDR3 length: 13 amino acids. V was clipped by 7 bases and J by 7 bases; unmatched bases: 6. The CDR3 region has the DNA TGTGCCAGCAAGACAGGGGGCATAGGTGGCTACACCTTC. Encoded protein: CASKTGGIGGYTF.

This clone was seen once. Other DNA sequences within the sample encode an identical CDR3. V usage is TRBV7-2 and J usage is TRBJ1-1; no clear D gene. Germline values: CDR1 SGHTA, CDR2 FQGNSA. The CDR3 is 14 residues long. V lost 1 base and J 2 bases, leaving 8 bases between the germline ends. CDR3 DNA: TGTGCCAGCAGCTTAGTTACAGCCAACACTGAAGCTTTCTTT. Protein product: CASSLVTANTEAFF.

V is TRBV24-1 and J is TRBJ1-5; 8 nucleotides agree with TRBD1. The CDR3 contains 15 residues. The ends lost 4 bases at V and 5 bases at J; junction bases unmatched: 6. Germline-derived CDR1 and CDR2 are KGHDR and SFDVKD. The CDR3 protein is CATSEAAGGHQPQHF. The CDR3 DNA follows: TGTGCCACCAGTGAAGCGGCAGGGGGCCATCAGCCCCAGCATTTT.

J is TRBJ2-5 and V is TRBV29-1; TRBD1 might be the D (5 bases). This CDR3 region has 11 residues. Trimming shortened V by 7 bases and J by 5 bases, and 11 bases separated the two germline ends. Germline lookup yields CDR1 SQVTM and CDR2 ANQGSEA. The DNA of the CDR3 is TGCAGCGGCAGGGTCGGGGAGACCCAGTACTTC. Its protein is CSGRVGETQYF.

V usage is TRBV27 and J usage is TRBJ2-2; 8 bases are a match to TRBD2. The CDR3 is 16 residues long. Per germline, CDR1 MNHEY and CDR2 SMNVEV (reference sequence). Trimming cost V 6 bases and J 2 bases; bases outside gene matches: 8. CDR3 in DNA: TGTGCCAGCAGCCCCAGCGGGGGCCATAACACCGGGGAGCTGTTTTTT. Translated: CASSPSGGHNTGELFF.

The chain combines TRBV19 with TRBJ1-5, with D possibly TRBD1 on 5 matching bases. Germline CDR1 and CDR2: LNHDA and SQIVND (reference sequence). This CDR3 is built from 14 residues. V was cut by 5 bases and J by 2 bases, with 10 bases left in between. The CDR3 spells CASSSGMGNQPQHF. The CDR3 nucleotides read TGTGCCAGTAGTTCAGGGATGGGCAATCAGCCCCAGCATTTT.

This clone was detected a few times. The J gene is TRBJ2-3, the V gene TRBV9, with 8 nucleotides matching TRBD2. The CDR3 has 17 residues. Germline-derived CDR1 and CDR2 are SGDLS and YYNGEE. Trimming removed 1 base from V and 0 bases from J; junction bases left unmatched: 7. The CDR3 bases are TGTGCCAGCAGCGTAAAGGGGACGGGAGGGAGCACAGATACGCAGTATTTT. It yields the protein CASSVKGTGGSTDTQYF.

The gene calls are TRBV9 and TRBJ1-3; D gene unclear. Germline V CDR1 and CDR2: SGDLS, YYNGEE. With 1 base removed from V and 4 bases from J, the gap between germline ends came to 12 bases. There are 15 residues in the CDR3. This chain's CDR3 is CASSVSGAGGNTIYF. In DNA form, the CDR3 reads TGTGCCAGCAGCGTATCCGGTGCGGGAGGAAACACCATATATTTT.

The V call is TRBV11-2, the J call TRBJ2-7, with 12 bases fitting TRBD2. Per the germline V gene, CDR1 is SGHAT and CDR2 is FQNNGV. The junction had 8 bases not matched to a gene; V was cut back by 5 bases and J by 6 bases. The CDR3 loop spans 15 amino acids. CDR3 protein: CASSRSLGLAGEQYF. DNA of the CDR3: TGTGCCAGCAGCCGGAGTCTGGGACTAGCGGGCGAGCAGTACTTC.

Written as DNA, the CDR3 is TGCGCCAGCAGCGACGTTCCCGGGTCCGAGCAGTACTTC. Translating gives CASSDVPGSEQYF. This chain connects TRBV5-1 to TRBJ2-7; the D is unclear. This CDR3 is built from 13 residues. Trimming stripped 4 bases from V and 6 bases from J, with 14 bases between. Per the germline V gene, CDR1 is SGHRS and CDR2 is YFSETQ.

This chain connects TRBV5-6 to TRBJ1-2; a possible D gene is TRBD1 (5 bases). V gave up 0 bases and J gave up 8 bases, with 14 bases separating them. Germline V lookup: CDR1 SGHDT, CDR2 YYEEEE. CDR3 length: 14 amino acids. CDR3 protein: CASSLAGRGRGYTF. As DNA, the CDR3 is TGTGCCAGCAGCTTGGCCGGGAGGGGTCGCGGCTACACCTTC.

This chain connects TRBV7-2 to TRBJ2-4; the D is unclear. Trimming stripped 5 bases from V and 1 base from J, with 15 bases between. Germline CDR1 reads SGHTA; CDR2 reads FQGNSA. The CDR3 covers 16 residues. CDR3 region: CASSPDLLGAKNIQYF. CDR3 bases: TGTGCCAGCAGCCCCGACTTACTCGGTGCCAAAAACATTCAGTACTTC.

In its sample, this clone was seen once. CDR3 sequence reads: CASSPSSGSGNTIYF. The CDR3 DNA follows: TGTGCCAGCAGTCCCTCCAGTGGCTCTGGAAACACCATATATTTT. The chain joins TRBV6-5 to TRBJ1-3; no firm D call. V gave up 5 bases and J gave up 0 bases, with 11 bases separating them. The germline CDR1 and CDR2 sequences are MNHEY and SVGAGI. The CDR3 has 15 amino acids.

V gene TRBV28 combines with J gene TRBJ2-1; TRBD2 agrees at 7 bases. The V and J ends lost 5 bases and 3 bases, in that order; junction bases with no gene match: 7. The CDR3 sequence is 15 residues long. CDR1 MDHEN and CDR2 SYDVKM come from the germline V gene. CDR3 coding DNA: TGTGCCAGCAGTAGGCGGGGGTCCGGCTACAATGAGCAGTTCTTC. It translates to CASSRRGSGYNEQFF.

This clone came up a few times. The rearrangement uses TRBV30 and TRBJ2-3; the match to TRBD1 covers 9 bases. V was pared by 5 bases and J by 4 bases, with 7 bases of the junction left unmatched. Germline CDR1 and CDR2: GTSNPN and SVGIG (reference sequence). The CDR3 loop spans 14 amino acids. In nucleotides, the CDR3 is TGTGCCTGGGAACCGGGACAGGGTGCAGATACGCAGTATTTT. Its protein is CAWEPGQGADTQYF.

This clone came up a few times. The chain combines TRBV29-1 with TRBJ2-1; the D gene is possibly TRBD1 (6 bases). Trimming took 8 bases from V and 6 from J, leaving 14 bases between them. The CDR3 covers 12 residues. The germline gives CDR1 SQVTM, CDR2 ANQGSEA. CDR3 coding DNA: TGCAGCACGCTACAGGGAATCAATGAGCAGTTCTTC. Protein: CSTLQGINEQFF.

CDR3 bases: TGTGCCAGCAGCCGAAGACAGGGCAACTACGAGCAGTACTTC. As protein: CASSRRQGNYEQYF. The V call is TRBV7-8, the J call TRBJ2-7; 7 bases fit TRBD1. J gave up 3 bases and V 5 bases, and 7 bases lay outside the gene matches. CDR1 is SGHVS and CDR2 is FQNEAQ in the germline V gene. The CDR3 length is 14 residues.

This clone has only a few counts. The J gene is TRBJ2-7, the V gene TRBV25-1, with a weak D call TRBD2 (6 bases). V was clipped by 5 bases and J by 1 base, with 12 bases between them. Germline V gene lookup returns CDR1 MGHDK and CDR2 SYGVNS. The CDR3 contains 14 residues. CDR3 sequence (DNA): TGTGCCAGCAGTTGGAGGGGCCGGTCCTACGAGCAGTACTTC. It codes for CASSWRGRSYEQYF.

The chain links TRBV7-8 to TRBJ2-7; the match to TRBD2 covers 8 bases. The V and J ends lost 3 bases and 0 bases, in that order; junction bases with no gene match: 16. This CDR3 comprises 19 residues. CDR1 and CDR2 from the germline V gene are SGHVS and FQNEAQ. The CDR3 loop is CASSFRGGSGDLDSYEQYF. The CDR3 DNA sequence: TGTGCCAGCAGCTTTAGAGGGGGTAGCGGGGATCTCGACTCCTACGAGCAGTACTTC.

The chain is built from TRBV5-6 and TRBJ2-7; 8 bases match TRBD2. CDR1 and CDR2 (germline): SGHDT, YYEEEE. The CDR3 sequence is 16 residues long. With 4 bases clipped from V and 2 bases from J, the junction kept 11 bases outside the gene matches. The CDR3 nucleotides are TGTGCCAGCAGCCATGGTCTGGCGGGGGGTACCTACGAGCAGTACTTC. Protein: CASSHGLAGGTYEQYF.

This rearrangement joins TRBV4-1 to TRBJ2-7; TRBD1 matches at 7 bases. V dropped 4 bases and J dropped 6; count of bases not matched to a gene: 12. The CDR3 sequence is 15 residues long. Germline V gene data show CDR1 as MGHRA and CDR2 as YSYEKL. This chain's CDR3 is CASSPRQGNSGEQYF. In DNA form, the CDR3 reads TGCGCCAGCAGCCCACGACAGGGAAATTCGGGCGAGCAGTACTTC.

This rearrangement joins TRBV6-2 or TRBV6-3 to TRBJ2-3; possible D gene TRBD2, 6 bases. Germline CDR1 MNHEY, CDR2 SVGEGT. This CDR3 contains 16 residues. Trimming cost V 0 bases and J 6 bases, with 16 bases left between them. CDR3 region: CASSYSRLDDVDTQYF. The CDR3 coding sequence is TGTGCCAGCAGTTACTCGCGACTAGACGACGTTGATACGCAGTATTTT.

The chain links TRBV9 to TRBJ1-1; TRBD1 might be the D (6 bases). CDR1 is SGDLS, CDR2 YYNGEE, per germline. The CDR3 is 13 residues long. The V end lost 0 bases, the J end lost 6 bases, and 9 bases lay between the germline ends. The DNA of the CDR3 is TGTGCCAGCAGCGTAGCGCCAGGGGCTGAAGCTTTCTTT. It encodes CASSVAPGAEAFF.

V usage is TRBV7-8 and J usage is TRBJ1-5; 10 nucleotides line up with TRBD1. The V gene end was trimmed by 3 bases and the J gene end by 5 bases; junction bases not matched to a gene: 7. From germline, CDR1 is SGHVS and CDR2 FQNEAQ. This CDR3 region has 16 residues. The CDR3 sequence: CASSFTGTGDHQPQHF. The CDR3 nucleotides read TGTGCCAGCAGCTTTACCGGGACAGGGGATCATCAGCCCCAGCATTTT.

The chain is built from TRBV19 and TRBJ2-1; 9 bases align to TRBD2. Germline CDR1 and CDR2: LNHDA and SQIVND (reference sequence). Trimming removed 1 base from V and 8 bases from J; junction bases left unmatched: 6. This CDR3 has 15 amino acids. CDR3 bases: TGTGCCAGTAGTATAGTAGCGGGAGTGAGGTATGAGCAGTTCTTC. As protein: CASSIVAGVRYEQFF.

This chain joins TRBV7-2 and TRBJ2-1; the D gene is possibly TRBD2 (5 bases). Germline V gene sequence: CDR1 SGHTA, CDR2 FQGNSA. With 8 bases removed from V and 6 bases from J, the gap between germline ends came to 14 bases. The CDR3 consists of 13 residues. CDR3 nucleotides: TGTGCCAGCGCGAGAGGTCGGGGCAATGAGCAGTTCTTC. It yields the protein CASARGRGNEQFF.

About this clone itself: One end of the junction does not line up with germline, which may come from a read error. The genes are TRBV10-3 and TRBJ1-1; the D is unclear. Germline lookup yields CDR1 ENHRY and CDR2 SYGVKD. The CDR3 loop spans 15 amino acids. CDR3 bases: TGTGCCATCAGCGAGTCTGTTCGGGAGAACACTGAAGCTTTCTTT. Translated: CAISESVRENTEAFF.

The V and J genes are TRBV19 and TRBJ1-4; D possibly corresponds to TRBD1 (5 bases). Trimming pared 2 bases from V and 3 bases from J, leaving 10 bases between. The length of the CDR3 is 15 residues. The germline V gene encodes CDR1 LNHDA and CDR2 SQIVND (reference sequence). CDR3 protein: CASSISGLPNEKLFF. As DNA, the CDR3 is TGTGCCAGTAGTATATCGGGACTCCCTAATGAAAAACTGTTTTTT.

V usage is TRBV7-2 and J usage is TRBJ2-7; possible D gene TRBD2, 5 bases. The length of the CDR3 is 16 residues. In germline, CDR1 is SGHTA, CDR2 FQGNSA. With 1 base removed from V and 3 bases from J, the gap between germline ends came to 16 bases. The CDR3 nucleotides read TGTGCCAGCAGCTTAGTGGCCGCCCGAGAGGGCTACGAGCAGTACTTC. Translating it yields CASSLVAAREGYEQYF.

The sample holds a few counts of this clone. This chain links TRBV4-3 with TRBJ1-5; a weak D match, TRBD1 (5 bases). Germline loops: CDR1 LGHNA, CDR2 YSLEER. The CDR3 runs to 15 residues. V was pared by 0 bases and J by 5 bases, with 11 bases between. DNA for the CDR3: TGCGCCAGCAGCCAAGATCAGGGTGGGGATCAGCCCCAGCATTTT. Its translation: CASSQDQGGDQPQHF.

The chain couples TRBV19 to TRBJ2-2, with D possibly being TRBD1 (6 bases). Germline V gene data show CDR1 as LNHDA and CDR2 as SQIVND (reference sequence). The CDR3 is 14 residues long. V lost 6 bases, J lost 5 bases, and 13 bases lay in between. This CDR3 is CASRDPGVTGELFF. The DNA of the CDR3 is TGTGCCAGTAGGGACCCAGGGGTAACCGGGGAGCTGTTTTTT.

The chain carries TRBV27 and TRBJ1-2, with D possibly matching TRBD1 (6 bases). Trimming cost V 8 bases and J 6 bases, with 10 bases left between them. Looked up from germline, CDR1 is MNHEY and CDR2 is SMNVEV (reference sequence). This CDR3 contains 11 residues. The CDR3, as DNA: TGTGCCAGCTCTGGGGGCAATGGCTACACCTTC. Translated: CASSGGNGYTF.